Following are 29 T cell receptor beta chains from one sample sequenced in a study of regulatory T cells in long-lasting Graves disease. Through Arm-PCR of CDR3 regions and iRepertoire HTBI primers, TCR beta libraries were built. Each CDR3 protein is one row after TCRdb ran MiXCR on the multiplex PCR reads. Here the sample spans some 250,000 distinct CDR3 sequences, around 19% being singletons. Time point noted: newly diagnosed GD, antithyroid drugs for less than 3 months. Generation of the TCR library employed RNA extracted from PBMCs. These data were also reused for a study on T cells in Graves' hyperthyroidism and ophthalmopathy.

This specimen consisted of peripheral blood mononuclear cells (PBMCs), obtained at new diagnosis, from a patient treated with antithyroid drugs. All receptors come from a young woman with Graves disease.

This clonotype was recorded at least ten times. The chain's CDR3 is CASSLGRGGFDEQYF. Here the CDR3 DNA reads TGTGCCAGCAGTTTGGGGCGGGGGGGCTTCGACGAGCAGTACTTC. The rearrangement uses TRBV12-3 or TRBV12-4 and TRBJ2-7, with TRBD2 identical over 9 bases. The CDR3 has 15 residues. The V and J ends lost 3 bases and 5 bases, in that order; junction bases with no gene match: 8.

In this sample, this clonotype turned up many times. The chain couples TRBV5-8 to TRBJ1-2; D remains ambiguous. V was cut by 3 bases and J by 4 bases, with 22 bases left in between. Germline V gene data show CDR1 as SGHTS and CDR2 as YDEGEE. This CDR3 has 17 residues. CDR3 coding DNA: TGTGCCAGCAGCTCCTCACGAGGCTTGTCAAGACTCTATGGCTACACCTTC. Its protein is CASSSSRGLSRLYGYTF.

J is TRBJ2-5 and V is TRBV6-1, with a weak D call TRBD2 (6 bases). Germline V CDR1 and CDR2: MNHNS, SASEGT. This CDR3 is built from 14 residues. The V end lost 8 bases, the J end lost 2 bases, and 15 bases lay between the germline ends. CDR3: CASSLAVGQETQYF. CDR3 bases: TGTGCCAGCTCATTAGCGGTGGGTCAAGAGACCCAGTACTTC.

This clonotype was observed at least ten times. The chain combines TRBV2 with TRBJ2-5; D uncertain. Between the trimmed V and J ends, which lost 0 bases and 5 bases, there was a span of 7 bases. The CDR3 loop spans 13 amino acids. CDR1 is SNHLY, CDR2 FYNNEI, per germline. CDR3: CASSEAARETQYF. The CDR3 nucleotides read TGTGCCAGCAGTGAAGCGGCGAGGGAGACCCAGTACTTC.

J is TRBJ1-1 and V is TRBV7-9, with TRBD1 matching 7 bases. V trimming: 1 base; J trimming: 4 bases; junction bases outside the gene matches: 3. Germline assignment: CDR1 SEHNR and CDR2 FQNEAQ (reference sequence). The CDR3 sequence is 14 residues long. The CDR3 nucleotides are TGTGCCAGCAGCTTAGTCCAGGGGGGCACTGAAGCTTTCTTT. Encoded protein: CASSLVQGGTEAFF.

This clonotype was seen a handful of times. The chain joins TRBV29-1 to TRBJ1-2; 7 bases align to TRBD1. Unmatched junction bases numbered 16, after V lost 0 bases and J lost 0 bases. Germline V CDR1 and CDR2: SQVTM, ANQGSEA. This CDR3 region has 19 residues. The CDR3 region has the DNA TGCAGCGTTGAAGATTCCACCGCACTTGGACAGGACACTAACTATGGCTACACCTTC. It specifies CSVEDSTALGQDTNYGYTF.

Comment on this clonotype: A clone one base away is much larger, so this may be a read error. The rearrangement uses TRBV29-1 and TRBJ1-2; D call uncertain. The CDR3 spans 13 residues. The V gene's germline CDR1 is SQVTM and CDR2 ANQGSEA. Trimming pared 7 bases from V and 8 bases from J, leaving 20 bases between. As DNA, the CDR3 is TGCAGCGCAAATGCGGGCGGCCTGGAGGGCTACACCTTC. Translated: CSANAGGLEGYTF.

In this sample, this clonotype turned up a few times. One junction end disagrees with the germline gene, perhaps due to a read error. The gene calls are TRBV5-1 and TRBJ1-1; 7 nucleotides align to TRBD1. The CDR3 extends over 16 amino acids. CDR1 and CDR2 (germline): SGHRS, YFSETQ. DNA for the CDR3: TGTGCCAGCAGCTTTCTCCCTTTGGACAGGCGTGACGACGAATTCTTT. Translation: CASSFLPLDRRDDEFF. The full variable domain, rest sourced from reference TRBV5-1 and TRBJ1-1, is KAGVTQTPRYLIKTRGQQVTLSCSPISGHRSVSWYQQTPGQGLQFLFEYFSETQRNKGNFPGRFSGRQFSNSRSEMNVSTLELGDSALYLCASSFLPLDRRDDEFFGQGTRLTVV.

This clonotype was observed at least ten times. The rearrangement uses TRBV3-1 and TRBJ1-1; unclear D gene. Per germline, CDR1 LGHDT and CDR2 YNNKEL (reference sequence). This CDR3 contains 15 residues. Deletions cut 1 base from V and 3 bases from J, with 12 bases between. In DNA form, the CDR3 reads TGTGCCAGCAGCCAAGGAACGGGTTTGGACACTGAAGCTTTCTTT. Residues: CASSQGTGLDTEAFF.

This clonotype was counted ten times or more. The chain uses TRBV11-2 and TRBJ2-1, with TRBD1 matching 7 bases. This CDR3 has 15 amino acids. The V segment lost 5 bases and the J segment 3 bases; nucleotides outside the gene matches: 7. Looked up from germline, CDR1 is SGHAT and CDR2 is FQNNGV. In nucleotides, the CDR3 is TGTGCCAGCAGCCCCGGGACAGCCTTCTACAATGAGCAGTTCTTC. Amino acid sequence: CASSPGTAFYNEQFF. The complete variable domain, with remaining parts taken from reference TRBV11-2 and TRBJ2-1, reads EAGVAQSPRYKIIEKRQSVAFWCNPISGHATLYWYQQILGQGPKLLIQFQNNGVVDDSQLPKDRFSAERLKGVDSTLKIQPAKLEDSAVYLCASSPGTAFYNEQFFGPGTRLTVL.

The chain recombines TRBV12-3 or TRBV12-4 with TRBJ1-3; TRBD1 matches at 9 bases. V shed 5 bases, J shed 7 bases, and the junction held 6 bases outside the gene matches. The CDR3 runs to 14 residues. In DNA, the CDR3 is TGTGCCAGCAGTCCGGGACAGGGAAGGAACACCATATATTTT. Its protein is CASSPGQGRNTIYF.

This clonotype was seen at least ten times. The V gene is TRBV6-1, the J gene TRBJ1-5; weak D call: TRBD1 (6 bases). The CDR3 runs 19 residues. Germline CDR1 MNHNS, CDR2 SASEGT. Trimming removed 5 bases at V and 0 bases at J, with 23 bases between. CDR3 protein: CASSPGVGTTFYSNQPQHF. Here the CDR3 DNA reads TGTGCCAGCAGTCCGGGGGTGGGGACAACCTTCTATAGCAATCAGCCCCAGCATTTT.

J is TRBJ2-3 and V is TRBV9, with 7 positions matching TRBD1. Trimming at V came to 4 bases and at J to 2 bases, leaving 19 bases not matched to a gene. The CDR3 is 19 amino acids. CDR1 and CDR2 (germline): SGDLS, YYNGEE. The CDR3 region is CASSPRGQPLLSYTDTQYF. In nucleotides, the CDR3 is TGTGCCAGCAGCCCGAGGGGACAGCCCCTTCTATCGTACACAGATACGCAGTATTTT.

This clonotype was seen a handful of times. J is TRBJ1-4 and V is TRBV7-9; no clear D gene. V lost 4 bases and J lost 5, with 5 bases in between. The CDR3 covers 12 residues. Germline CDR1 is SEHNR and CDR2 is FQNEAQ (reference sequence). The CDR3 DNA is TGTGCCAGCAGCTCTTCAAATGAAAAACTGTTTTTT. This sequence encodes CASSSSNEKLFF.

Comments on this clonotype: This is likely an artifact of a read error, given a far larger clone one base away. V is TRBV6-5 and J is TRBJ2-5; the D gene is possibly TRBD1 (5 bases). The J call may be in error: the DNA end matches TRBJ2-1 better. Germline-derived CDR1 and CDR2 are MNHEY and SVGAGI. The CDR3 covers 15 residues. The DNA for the CDR3 is TGTGCCAGCAGTTACTCGGGGCAGATCTACAATCAGCAGTTCTTC. Residues: CASSYSGQIYNQQFF.

This sequence joins TRBV10-3 and TRBJ2-7, with D maybe TRBD2 (6 bases). V lost 4 bases, J lost 6 bases, and 13 bases lay in between. Germline V gives CDR1 ENHRY, CDR2 SYGVKD. The CDR3 totals 13 residues. The CDR3 DNA reads TGTGCCATCAGTGGACGGGAGCAGGCCGAGCAGTACTTC. Translating it yields CAISGREQAEQYF.

This clonotype was found many times. Written as DNA, the CDR3 is TGCGCCAGCAGCTTGACCACCGGCGCCTACGAGCAGTACTTC. Translating it yields CASSLTTGAYEQYF. V and J are TRBV5-1 and TRBJ2-7; no reliable D call. CDR3 size: 14 residues. In germline, CDR1 is SGHRS, CDR2 YFSETQ. Deletions cut 1 base from V and 2 bases from J, with 10 bases between.

This clonotype occurred many times. V gene TRBV19 combines with J gene TRBJ1-4; TRBD1 might be the D (5 bases). Looked up from germline, CDR1 is LNHDA and CDR2 is SQIVND (reference sequence). V dropped 6 bases and J dropped 8 bases, with 16 bases sitting between them. The CDR3 has 14 residues. CDR3 amino acids: CASRRTGAAEKLFF. Written as DNA, the CDR3 is TGTGCCAGTAGGAGGACCGGGGCTGCGGAAAAACTGTTTTTT.

Many counts were recorded for this clonotype. The chain has TRBV7-3 and TRBJ2-1; TRBD1 agrees at 9 bases. CDR3 length: 18 amino acids. V was clipped by 1 base and J by 0 bases; unmatched bases: 7. Per the germline V gene, CDR1 is SGHTA and CDR2 is FQGTGA. The CDR3 region is CASSLKGQGFLSYNEQFF. In DNA form, the CDR3 reads TGTGCCAGCAGCTTAAAGGGACAGGGTTTCCTCTCCTACAATGAGCAGTTCTTC.

The V gene is TRBV7-9, the J gene TRBJ2-5; D tentatively fits TRBD1 or TRBD2 (5 bases each). V was pared by 5 bases and J by 2 bases, with 9 bases between. Germline V gene sequence: CDR1 SEHNR, CDR2 FQNEAQ (reference sequence). This CDR3 contains 13 residues. CDR3 coding DNA: TGTGCCAGCAGCCGGGACCCTCAAGAGACCCAGTACTTC. It codes for CASSRDPQETQYF. Supplemented by reference TRBV7-9 and TRBJ2-5, the full variable domain reads DTGVSQNPRHKITKRGQNVTFRCDPISEHNRLYWYRQTLGQGPEFLTYFQNEAQLEKSRLLSDRFSAERPKGSFSTLEIQRTEQGDSAMYLCASSRDPQETQYFGPGTRLLVL.

This clonotype was detected many times. V gene TRBV6-1 combines with J gene TRBJ2-5; D is unclear. Germline V gives CDR1 MNHNS, CDR2 SASEGT. The CDR3 covers 14 residues. V was trimmed by 5 bases and J by 11 bases, leaving 21 bases between them. CDR3: CASSPTWRYPAQYF. CDR3 coding DNA: TGTGCCAGCAGTCCCACGTGGCGTTACCCAGCGCAGTACTTC.

The V and J genes are TRBV7-3 and TRBJ2-1, with TRBD2 matching 11 bases. Germline CDR1 reads SGHTA; CDR2 reads FQGTGA. Trimming cost V 5 bases and J 0 bases; bases outside gene matches: 9. This CDR3 spans 18 amino acids. CDR3 region: CASSDSGGALSSYNEQFF. The CDR3 DNA follows: TGTGCCAGCAGCGATAGCGGGGGGGCCCTGAGCTCCTACAATGAGCAGTTCTTC.

This clonotype appeared many times. Here the CDR3 DNA reads TGTGCCAGCAGTGAACTACAGGGCCTCAACGCTGAAGCTTTCTTT. This translates into CASSELQGLNAEAFF. The J gene is TRBJ1-1, the V gene TRBV2; perhaps TRBD1 as D (6 bases). V dropped 2 bases and J dropped 6 bases, with 16 bases sitting between them. The CDR3 totals 15 residues. Germline loops: CDR1 SNHLY, CDR2 FYNNEI.

At least ten counts were recorded for this clonotype. The V and J genes are TRBV29-1 and TRBJ2-5; 7 bases agree with TRBD2. The CDR3 consists of 18 residues. CDR1 is SQVTM and CDR2 is ANQGSEA in the germline V gene. V lost 6 bases and J lost 1; bases outside the gene matches: 20. In DNA form, the CDR3 reads TGCAGCGTAGATACCGCAAGCGGGGACTTTGACACCCAAGAGACCCAGTACTTC. This gives the protein CSVDTASGDFDTQETQYF.

CDR3 sequence: CASSLIGGANEKLFF. The DNA for the CDR3 is TGTGCCAGCAGCTTGATCGGGGGGGCTAATGAAAAACTGTTTTTT. This chain joins TRBV7-3 and TRBJ1-4; D possibly corresponds to TRBD1 (5 bases). This CDR3 is built from 15 residues. CDR1 SGHTA and CDR2 FQGTGA come from the germline V gene. V gave up 3 bases and J gave up 3 bases, with 11 bases separating them. The full variable domain, with the rest looked up from reference TRBV7-3 and TRBJ1-4, is GAGVSQTPSNKVTEKGKYVELRCDPISGHTALYWYRQSLGQGPEFLIYFQGTGAADDSGLPNDRFFAVRPEGSVSTLKIQRTERGDSAVYLCASSLIGGANEKLFFGSGTQLSVL.

Ten or more counts support this clonotype. The chain carries TRBV2 and TRBJ1-1; D is possibly TRBD1 (6 bases). Deletions cut 6 bases from V and 4 bases from J, with 18 bases between. The CDR3 is 15 residues long. Germline-derived CDR1 and CDR2 are SNHLY and FYNNEI. The chain's CDR3 is CASRENRAVSTEAFF. The DNA of the CDR3 is TGTGCCAGCAGGGAAAACAGGGCTGTGAGCACTGAAGCTTTCTTT. The full variable domain, in which reference TRBV2 and TRBJ1-1 provide the parts outside the CDR3, is EPEVTQTPSHQVTQMGQEVILRCVPISNHLYFYWYRQILGQKVEFLVSFYNNEISEKSEIFDDQFSVERPDGSNFTLKIRSTKLEDSAMYFCASRENRAVSTEAFFGQGTRLTVV.

There are many counts of this clonotype. J is TRBJ1-2 and V is TRBV2, with TRBD1 matching over 8 bases. Germline V gene sequence: CDR1 SNHLY, CDR2 FYNNEI. The CDR3 covers 13 residues. After removal of 8 bases from V and 4 bases from J, the junction contained 6 bases not matched to a gene. CDR3 sequence reads: CASSQGAIYGYTF. The CDR3 DNA is TGTGCCAGCTCTCAGGGGGCTATCTATGGCTACACCTTC. Combining the CDR3 with reference TRBV2 and TRBJ1-2 gives the whole variable domain EPEVTQTPSHQVTQMGQEVILRCVPISNHLYFYWYRQILGQKVEFLVSFYNNEISEKSEIFDDQFSVERPDGSNFTLKIRSTKLEDSAMYFCASSQGAIYGYTFGSGTRLTVV.

The rearrangement uses TRBV5-4 and TRBJ2-3; 9 bases are shared with TRBD2. Looked up from germline, CDR1 is SGHNT and CDR2 is YYREEE (reference sequence). The CDR3 has 15 residues. The V segment lost 5 bases and the J segment 5 bases; nucleotides outside the gene matches: 9. The CDR3 region has the DNA TGTGCCAGCAGGGTAGCTAGCGGGGCTGAAGATACGCAGTATTTT. Amino acid sequence: CASRVASGAEDTQYF.

This clonotype was recorded many times. The CDR3 sequence: CASSLNQGGTEAFF. The CDR3, as DNA: TGTGCCAGCTCGTTAAATCAGGGTGGCACTGAAGCTTTCTTT. V is TRBV18 and J is TRBJ1-1; possibly TRBD1 for D (5 bases). V was cut by 6 bases and J by 4 bases, with 15 bases left in between. CDR1 and CDR2 (germline): KGHSH, LQKENI. This CDR3 comprises 14 residues. Looking up the rest from reference TRBV18 and TRBJ1-1 gives the full variable domain: NAGVMQNPRHLVRRRGQEARLRCSPMKGHSHVYWYRQLPEEGLKFMVYLQKENIIDESGMPKERFSAEFPKEGPSILRIQQVVRGDSAAYFCASSLNQGGTEAFFGQGTRLTVV.